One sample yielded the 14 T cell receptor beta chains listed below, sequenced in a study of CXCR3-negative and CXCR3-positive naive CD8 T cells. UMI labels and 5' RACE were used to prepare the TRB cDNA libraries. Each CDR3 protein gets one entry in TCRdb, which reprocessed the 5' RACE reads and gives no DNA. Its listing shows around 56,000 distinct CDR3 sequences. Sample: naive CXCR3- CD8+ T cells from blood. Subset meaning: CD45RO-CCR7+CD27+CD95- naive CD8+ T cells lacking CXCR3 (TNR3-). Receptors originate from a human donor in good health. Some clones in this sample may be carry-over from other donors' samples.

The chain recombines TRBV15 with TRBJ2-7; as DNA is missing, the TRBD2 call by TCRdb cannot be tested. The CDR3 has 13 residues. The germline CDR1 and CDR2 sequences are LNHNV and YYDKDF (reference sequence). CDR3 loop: CATSSVGTSEQYF. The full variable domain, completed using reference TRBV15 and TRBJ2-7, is DAMVIQNPRYQVTQFGKPVTLSCSQTLNHNVMYWYQQKSSQAPKLLFHYYDKDFNNEADTPDNFQSRRPNTSFCFLDIRSPGLGDTAMYLCATSSVGTSEQYFGPGTRLTVT.

The CDR3 loop is CATKEDRGDADTQYF. This chain joins TRBV15 and TRBJ2-3; with no DNA, the TCRdb D assignment of TRBD1 cannot be verified. The CDR3 runs 15 residues. Looked up from germline, CDR1 is LNHNV and CDR2 is YYDKDF (reference sequence).

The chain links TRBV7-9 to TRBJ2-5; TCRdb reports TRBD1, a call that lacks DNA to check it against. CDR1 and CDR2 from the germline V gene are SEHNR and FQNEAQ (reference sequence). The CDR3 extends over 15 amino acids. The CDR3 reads CASSMIQGPQETQYF.

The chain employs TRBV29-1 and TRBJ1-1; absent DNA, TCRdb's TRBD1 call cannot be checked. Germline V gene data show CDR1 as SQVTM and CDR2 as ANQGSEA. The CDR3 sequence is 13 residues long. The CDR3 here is CSVEGTGNTEAFF.

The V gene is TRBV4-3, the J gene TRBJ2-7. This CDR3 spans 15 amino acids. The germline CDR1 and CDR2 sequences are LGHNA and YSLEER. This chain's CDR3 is CASSQDLTDSYEQYF.

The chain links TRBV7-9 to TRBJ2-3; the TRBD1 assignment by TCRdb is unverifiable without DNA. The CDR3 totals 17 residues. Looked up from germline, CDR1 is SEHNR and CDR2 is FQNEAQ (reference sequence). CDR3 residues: CASSLDPPETGTDTQYF.

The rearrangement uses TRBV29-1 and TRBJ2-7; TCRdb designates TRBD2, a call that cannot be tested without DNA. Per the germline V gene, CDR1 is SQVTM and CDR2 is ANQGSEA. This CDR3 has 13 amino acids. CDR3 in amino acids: CSVVAGASDEQYF.

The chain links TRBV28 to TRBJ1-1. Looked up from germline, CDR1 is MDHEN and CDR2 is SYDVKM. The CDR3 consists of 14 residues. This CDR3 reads CASSFRGGETEAFF. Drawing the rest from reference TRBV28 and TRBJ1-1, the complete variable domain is DVKVTQSSRYLVKRTGEKVFLECVQDMDHENMFWYRQDPGLGLRLIYFSYDVKMKEKGDIPEGYSVSREKKERFSLILESASTNQTSMYLCASSFRGGETEAFFGQGTRLTVV.

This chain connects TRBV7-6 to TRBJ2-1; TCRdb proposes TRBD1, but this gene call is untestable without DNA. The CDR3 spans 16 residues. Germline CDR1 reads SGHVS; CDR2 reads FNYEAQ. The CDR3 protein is CASSSRMGQQYNEQFF.

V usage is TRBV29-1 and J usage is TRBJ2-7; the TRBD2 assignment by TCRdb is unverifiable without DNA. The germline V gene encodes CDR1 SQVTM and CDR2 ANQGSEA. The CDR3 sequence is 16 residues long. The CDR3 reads CSVRGPFQEASYEQYF.

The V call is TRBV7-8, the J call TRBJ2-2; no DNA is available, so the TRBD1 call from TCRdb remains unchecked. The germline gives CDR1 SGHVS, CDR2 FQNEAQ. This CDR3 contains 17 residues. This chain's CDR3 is CASSNDRGSPYTGELFF.

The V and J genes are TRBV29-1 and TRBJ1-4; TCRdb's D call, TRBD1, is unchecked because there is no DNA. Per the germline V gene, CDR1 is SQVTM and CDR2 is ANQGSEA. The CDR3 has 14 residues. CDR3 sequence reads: CSVAQGNSNEKLFF.

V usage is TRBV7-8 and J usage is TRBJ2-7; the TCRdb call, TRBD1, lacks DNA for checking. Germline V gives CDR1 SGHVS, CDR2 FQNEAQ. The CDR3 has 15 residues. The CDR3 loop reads CASSLHRGTGDEQYF.

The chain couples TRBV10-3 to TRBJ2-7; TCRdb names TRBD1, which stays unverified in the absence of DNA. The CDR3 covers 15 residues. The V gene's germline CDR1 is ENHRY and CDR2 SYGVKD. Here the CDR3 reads CAISESPGQGVEQYF.